The 23 T cell receptor beta chains reported below all come from one sample, sequenced in a study of blood T cell repertoires in COVID-19. Here immunoSEQ multiplex PCR was the method, and the copy in TCRdb shows in-frame clones only, minus some. The sample lists around 250,000 clones; 86% were seen once. Sequenced sample: peripheral blood. These receptor sequences come from a man aged 30-40 years who had recovered from COVID-19.

The chain employs TRBV5-1 and TRBJ2-7, with D perhaps matching TRBD1 (6 bases). The CDR3 totals 14 residues. Between the trimmed V and J ends, which lost 7 bases and 5 bases, there was a span of 19 bases. Looked up from germline, CDR1 is SGHRS and CDR2 is YFSETQ. CDR3 sequence: CASGHPTGIDEQYF. The CDR3 bases are TGCGCCAGCGGTCATCCCACAGGGATCGACGAGCAGTACTTC.

The rearrangement uses TRBV6-5 and TRBJ1-2, with 8 bases that match TRBD1. CDR1 and CDR2 from the germline V gene are MNHEY and SVGAGI. The CDR3 runs to 16 residues. Unmatched junction bases numbered 9, after V lost 2 bases and J lost 4 bases. The chain's CDR3 is CASSYPLVTGGYGYTF. DNA of the CDR3: TGTGCCAGCAGTTACCCTCTGGTCACAGGGGGCTATGGCTACACCTTC.

This clone was recorded only once. The gene calls are TRBV7-2 and TRBJ1-2, with TRBD1 matching 7 bases. There are 13 residues in the CDR3. The V segment lost 10 bases and the J segment 2 bases; nucleotides outside the gene matches: 7. Germline CDR1 SGHTA, CDR2 FQGNSA. CDR3 DNA: TGTGCCATCCCGCCAGGGGGGAACTATGGCTACACCTTC. Translated: CAIPPGGNYGYTF.

The CDR3 region is CASRGRTSDLITDTQYF. Written as DNA, the CDR3 is TGTGCCAGCAGGGGACGGACTAGCGATTTGATCACAGATACGCAGTATTTT. The rearrangement uses TRBV2 and TRBJ2-3; TRBD2 agrees at 9 bases. The junction had 12 bases not matched to a gene; V was cut back by 6 bases and J by 2 bases. Germline CDR1 is SNHLY and CDR2 is FYNNEI. The CDR3 runs 17 residues.

The CDR3 region is CASIGRGGPGELFF. The CDR3, as DNA: TGTGCCAGCATTGGACGGGGGGGACCCGGGGAGCTGTTTTTT. The rearrangement joins TRBV5-4 to TRBJ2-2, with TRBD2 matching over 8 bases. Germline assignment: CDR1 SGHNT and CDR2 YYREEE (reference sequence). The CDR3 is 14 amino acids. Trimming removed 6 bases from V and 6 bases from J; junction bases left unmatched: 7.

The J gene is TRBJ1-2, the V gene TRBV29-1; D is unclear. The CDR3 contains 15 residues. The germline V and J ends were trimmed by 0 bases and 1 base, with 12 bases remaining between them. Germline V lookup: CDR1 SQVTM, CDR2 ANQGSEA. DNA for the CDR3: TGCAGCGTTGAAGATGAGGGCCCGAGTAACTATGGCTACACCTTC. This encodes CSVEDEGPSNYGYTF.

The CDR3 DNA is TGTGCCAGCAGTTTATCGGACAGCTCCGACTTCTTC. Translating it yields CASSLSDSSDFF. V gene TRBV12-3 or TRBV12-4 combines with J gene TRBJ2-1, with D perhaps TRBD1 (6 bases). The CDR3 covers 12 residues. Trimming cost V 2 bases and J 16 bases, with 15 bases left between them.

The chain recombines TRBV27 with TRBJ1-1, with D possibly being TRBD1 (5 bases). Germline V gene lookup returns CDR1 MNHEY and CDR2 SMNVEV (reference sequence). The CDR3 totals 14 residues. The V and J ends lost 7 bases and 5 bases respectively, with 17 bases between them. The CDR3 loop reads CASTEMGPRTEAFF. The DNA for the CDR3 is TGTGCCAGCACGGAAATGGGGCCACGGACTGAAGCTTTCTTT.

The chain combines TRBV11-2 with TRBJ1-3, with D unresolved. Germline assignment: CDR1 SGHAT and CDR2 FQNNGV. CDR3 size: 13 residues. V lost 6 bases, J lost 0 bases, and 6 bases lay in between. This chain's CDR3 is CASRPYSGNTIYF. Here the CDR3 DNA reads TGTGCCAGCAGGCCCTACTCTGGAAACACCATATATTTT. Looking up the rest from reference TRBV11-2 and TRBJ1-3 gives the full variable domain: EAGVAQSPRYKIIEKRQSVAFWCNPISGHATLYWYQQILGQGPKLLIQFQNNGVVDDSQLPKDRFSAERLKGVDSTLKIQPAKLEDSAVYLCASRPYSGNTIYFGEGSWLTVV.

The chain employs TRBV5-4 and TRBJ2-1, with D uncertain. The CDR3 runs 15 residues. With 3 bases removed from V and 2 bases from J, the gap between germline ends came to 12 bases. CDR1 is SGHNT and CDR2 is YYREEE in the germline V gene (reference sequence). CDR3 in amino acids: CASSYYREAYNEQFF. CDR3 bases: TGTGCCAGCAGCTACTACCGCGAGGCCTACAATGAGCAGTTCTTC.

The DNA for the CDR3 is TGTGCCAGCAGCCTTGGGGTGGCAGGGTTCCAGCCCCAGCATTTT. Translated, it gives CASSLGVAGFQPQHF. The chain recombines TRBV27 with TRBJ1-5, with D perhaps TRBD1 (5 bases). The germline gives CDR1 MNHEY, CDR2 SMNVEV (reference sequence). This CDR3 region has 15 residues. V was cut by 6 bases and J by 7 bases, with 19 bases left in between.

This CDR3 is CASSEESVAFF. CDR3 nucleotides: TGCGCCAGCAGTGAGGAGTCTGTGGCTTTCTTT. This rearrangement joins TRBV10-1 to TRBJ1-1; D gene unclear. Per germline, CDR1 WNHNN and CDR2 SYGVQD (reference sequence). This CDR3 comprises 11 residues. V dropped 2 bases and J dropped 11 bases, with 9 bases sitting between them.

V usage is TRBV9 and J usage is TRBJ2-3; D is unclear. The CDR3 has 12 residues. Germline CDR1 and CDR2: SGDLS and YYNGEE. Trimming took 3 bases from V and 6 from J, leaving 8 bases between them. CDR3 in amino acids: CASSARADTQYF. CDR3 in DNA: TGTGCCAGCAGCGCACGCGCGGATACGCAGTATTTT.

The chain uses TRBV5-1 and TRBJ2-3; 8 bases fit TRBD2. From germline, CDR1 is SGHRS and CDR2 YFSETQ. After removal of 2 bases from V and 3 bases from J, the junction contained 2 bases not matched to a gene. The CDR3 length is 14 residues. For the CDR3, the DNA is TGCGCCAGCAGCTTTAGCGGGGCAACAGATACGCAGTATTTT. Translating it yields CASSFSGATDTQYF.

The chain recombines TRBV6-1 with TRBJ1-4; D possibly corresponds to TRBD1 (5 bases). This CDR3 contains 18 residues. Germline CDR1 and CDR2: MNHNS and SASEGT. Trimming shortened V by 3 bases and J by 9 bases, and 26 bases separated the two germline ends. The CDR3 here is CASSDALPGTNAAQKLFF. CDR3 in DNA: TGTGCCAGCAGTGATGCCCTACCTGGGACTAATGCCGCCCAAAAACTGTTTTTT.

The chain recombines TRBV19 with TRBJ1-2, with D tentatively TRBD1 (5 bases). Trimming left V 9 bases short and J 8 bases short, with 19 bases between. CDR1 and CDR2 (germline): LNHDA, SQIVND (reference sequence). The CDR3 length is 13 residues. CDR3 loop: CASLRGNENGYTF. CDR3 in DNA: TGTGCCAGCCTAAGGGGAAATGAGAACGGCTACACCTTC.

Only one count was recorded for this clone. The chain links TRBV7-9 to TRBJ2-2; D is possibly TRBD1 (6 bases). Germline V gene lookup returns CDR1 SEHNR and CDR2 FQNEAQ (reference sequence). V gave up 1 base and J gave up 2 bases, with 11 bases separating them. The length of the CDR3 is 16 residues. CDR3 DNA sequence: TGTGCCAGCAGCTTAGGAAACAGGGTCAACACCGGGGAGCTGTTTTTT. Protein product: CASSLGNRVNTGELFF.

This clone appeared a few times. CDR3 loop: CASLRGRRSSGNTIYF. CDR3 DNA sequence: TGTGCCAGCCTTAGGGGCAGGAGAAGCTCTGGAAACACCATATATTTT. This chain links TRBV19 with TRBJ1-3; weak D call: TRBD1 (5 bases). Germline loops: CDR1 LNHDA, CDR2 SQIVND (reference sequence). The CDR3 has 16 amino acids. V lost 9 bases and J lost 0, with 18 bases in between. Full variable domain (outside the CDR3, taken from reference TRBV19 and TRBJ1-3): DGGITQSPKYLFRKEGQNVTLSCEQNLNHDAMYWYRQDPGQGLRLIYYSQIVNDFQKGDIAEGYSVSREKKESFPLTVTSAQKNPTAFYLCASLRGRRSSGNTIYFGEGSWLTVV.

This chain joins TRBV4-2 and TRBJ1-2; 9 bases fit TRBD1. The V gene's germline CDR1 is LGHNA and CDR2 YNFKEQ. The CDR3 has 15 residues. Trimming cost V 0 bases and J 1 base; bases outside gene matches: 0. CDR3 nucleotides: TGTGCCAGCAGCCAAGAGGGACAGGGTAACTATGGCTACACCTTC. Protein product: CASSQEGQGNYGYTF.

This sequence joins TRBV24-1 and TRBJ1-2; tentative D call: TRBD1 (5 bases). CDR1 and CDR2 from the germline V gene are KGHDR and SFDVKD. Trimming took off 4 bases at V and 5 bases at J, with 19 bases between the two ends. The CDR3 has 16 residues. CDR3 nucleotide sequence: TGTGCCACCAGTGACCCCCAAACAGGCGCGACTTATGGCTACACCTTC. It encodes CATSDPQTGATYGYTF.

The chain combines TRBV7-9 with TRBJ1-2; TRBD1 matches 9 bases. The germline gives CDR1 SEHNR, CDR2 FQNEAQ (reference sequence). The CDR3 contains 18 residues. The junction had 11 bases not matched to a gene; V was cut back by 2 bases and J by 1 base. CDR3 region: CASSLNRGLAGHNYGYTF. As DNA, the CDR3 is TGTGCCAGCAGCTTAAACAGGGGGCTTGCAGGTCATAACTATGGCTACACCTTC.

The chain combines TRBV3-1 (or the pseudogene TRBV3-2) with TRBJ2-5; 10 bases are shared with TRBD1. V lost 2 bases and J lost 2; bases outside the gene matches: 5. The CDR3 contains 16 residues. Germline CDR1 is LGHDT and CDR2 is YNNKEL (reference sequence). In nucleotides, the CDR3 is TGTGCCAGCAGCCAACCCGACAGGGGGCTTCAAGAGACCCAGTACTTC. Translated: CASSQPDRGLQETQYF.

This clone was detected only once. V gene TRBV12-5 combines with J gene TRBJ1-1; TRBD1 aligns across 7 bases. Germline V gene sequence: CDR1 LGHNT, CDR2 FRNRAP. J was trimmed by 8 bases and V by 5 bases; bases with no gene match: 2. The CDR3 extends over 11 amino acids. This CDR3 reads CASGRGQEAFF. The CDR3 coding sequence is TGTGCTAGTGGTCGGGGACAGGAAGCTTTCTTT.